This entry features one T cell receptor beta chain sequence. The antigen is undetermined. The sample is drawn from a study of shared clonotypes between healthy human individuals. Germline assignment: CDR1 WNHNN and CDR2 SYGVQD (reference sequence). The CDR3 loop spans 14 amino acids. Trimming took off 0 bases at V and 10 bases at J, with 16 bases between the two ends. Whole-study findings and limits: In a few donors, around 5.5% of naive CD4 clonotypes appeared in common. Generally, naive subsets came out with larger estimated richness than memory subsets.

TCRdb's table, derived via immunoSEQ multiplex PCR, lists solely in-frame clones and lacks some. This table has about 1.4 million clones, roughly 97% appearing once. The J gene is TRBJ2-7, the V gene TRBV10-1; maybe TRBD1 (5 bases). The sequencing input was naive CD4+ T cells sorted from blood. The subset is: CD45RA+ positively selected. The receptor comes from a man between 25 and 39 years old in good health. Here the CDR3 DNA reads TGCGCCAGCAGTGAGTCTCCCGGTACGACAGCACAGTACTTC. Protein sequence: CASSESPGTTAQYF.